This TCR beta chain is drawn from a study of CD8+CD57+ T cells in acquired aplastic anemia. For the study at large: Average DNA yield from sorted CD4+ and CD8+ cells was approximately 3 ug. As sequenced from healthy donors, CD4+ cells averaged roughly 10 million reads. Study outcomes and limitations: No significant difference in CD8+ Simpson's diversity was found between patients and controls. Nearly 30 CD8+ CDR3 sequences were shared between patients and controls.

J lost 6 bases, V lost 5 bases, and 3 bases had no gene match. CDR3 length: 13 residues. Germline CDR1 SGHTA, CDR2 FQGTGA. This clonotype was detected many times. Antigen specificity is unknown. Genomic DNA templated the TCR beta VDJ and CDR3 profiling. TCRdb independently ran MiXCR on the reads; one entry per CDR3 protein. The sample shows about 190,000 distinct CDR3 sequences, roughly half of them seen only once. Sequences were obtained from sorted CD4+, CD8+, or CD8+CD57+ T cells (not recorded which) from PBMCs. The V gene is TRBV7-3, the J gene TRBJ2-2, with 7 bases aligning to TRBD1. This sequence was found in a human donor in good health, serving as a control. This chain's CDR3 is CASSLQGSGELFF. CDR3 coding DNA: TGTGCCAGCAGCCTACAGGGGTCCGGGGAGCTGTTTTTT.